One sample yielded the 12 T cell receptor beta chains listed below, sequenced in a study of cytomegalovirus exposure and HLA in healthy donors. PCR primers comprised 60 Vbeta and 13 Jbeta primers. This table comes from immunoSEQ multiplex PCR, and its TCRdb copy is limited to in-frame clones, with some not included. The sample lists about 220,000 clones, around 80% occurring once. Material: PBMCs. The receptors originated from a man aged 18 to 30 in good health and CMV-seronegative.

This clone was counted only a few times. The chain joins TRBV30 to TRBJ2-1; 9 nucleotides line up with TRBD2. CDR3 length equals 20 residues. Germline CDR1 GTSNPN, CDR2 SVGIG (reference sequence). The J segment lost 4 bases and the V segment lost 4 bases, leaving 23 bases of the junction unmatched. The CDR3 protein is CAWTSLRTSGSGGVYNEQFF. The CDR3 nucleotides are TGTGCCTGGACCTCCCTCCGAACTAGCGGGTCAGGAGGTGTATACAATGAGCAGTTCTTC. The whole variable domain, remainder taken from reference TRBV30 and TRBJ2-1, is SQTIHQWPATLVQPVGSPLSLECTVEGTSNPNLYWYRQAAGRGLQLLFYSVGIGQISSEVPQNLSASRPQDRQFILSSKKLLLSDSGFYLCAWTSLRTSGSGGVYNEQFFGPGTRLTVL.

V usage is TRBV4-2 and J usage is TRBJ2-1; weak D call: TRBD2 (5 bases). Germline V gene sequence: CDR1 LGHNA, CDR2 YNFKEQ. V lost 5 bases and J lost 3, with 14 bases in between. The CDR3 runs 15 residues. CDR3 DNA: TGTGCCAGCAGCTCCCGGGCTAGCTACTACAATGAGCAGTTCTTC. Translating gives CASSSRASYYNEQFF.

DNA for the CDR3: TGTGCCAGCTCACAAGACTTGGCCGAGGAGGTGAACTATGGCTACACCTTC. Translation: CASSQDLAEEVNYGYTF. The chain links TRBV18 to TRBJ1-2; D uncertain. The CDR3 length is 17 residues. Germline V gives CDR1 KGHSH, CDR2 LQKENI. With 4 bases removed from V and 2 bases from J, the gap between germline ends came to 20 bases.

The chain uses TRBV29-1 and TRBJ1-1, with D tentatively TRBD1 (5 bases). From germline, CDR1 is SQVTM and CDR2 ANQGSEA. V was clipped by 1 base and J by 6 bases, with 12 bases between them. CDR3 length equals 13 residues. Here the CDR3 reads CSVEVLRGAEAFF. CDR3 coding DNA: TGCAGCGTTGAAGTTCTAAGGGGCGCTGAAGCTTTCTTT. Based on the CDR3 plus reference TRBV29-1 and TRBJ1-1, the full variable domain is SAVISQKPSRDICQRGTSLTIQCQVDSQVTMMFWYRQQPGQSLTLIATANQGSEATYESGFVIDKFPISRPNLTFSTLTVSNMSPEDSSIYLCSVEVLRGAEAFFGQGTRLTVV.

This clone was recorded only once. The V and J genes are TRBV7-9 and TRBJ2-3; 7 nucleotides line up with TRBD2. The CDR3 totals 17 residues. Unmatched junction bases numbered 17, after V lost 7 bases and J lost 4 bases. CDR1 and CDR2 (germline): SEHNR, FQNEAQ (reference sequence). As DNA, the CDR3 is TGTGCCAGCAACGACCCGATTGGGGGGGTAGGCCCAGATACGCAGTATTTT. Protein product: CASNDPIGGVGPDTQYF.

The chain is built from TRBV9 and TRBJ2-1, with TRBD1 as a possible D gene (5 bases). Per the germline V gene, CDR1 is SGDLS and CDR2 is YYNGEE. Trimming took 2 bases from V and 4 from J, leaving 13 bases between them. CDR3 size: 15 residues. The CDR3 nucleotides read TGTGCCAGCAGCGTTGCCCCCACAGGTTACAATGAGCAGTTCTTC. It codes for CASSVAPTGYNEQFF.

This clone was seen just once. V usage is TRBV2 and J usage is TRBJ1-4; D unresolved. The CDR3 contains 15 residues. Trimming shortened V by 10 bases and J by 0 bases, and 15 bases separated the two germline ends. In germline, CDR1 is SNHLY, CDR2 FYNNEI. CDR3 coding DNA: TGTGCCACTCGGCTAGACCGACCAACTAATGAAAAACTGTTTTTT. This sequence encodes CATRLDRPTNEKLFF.

J is TRBJ2-3 and V is TRBV7-2; 7 positions agree with TRBD2. The CDR3 contains 19 residues. Germline lookup yields CDR1 SGHTA and CDR2 FQGNSA. The ends lost 3 bases at V and 4 bases at J; junction bases unmatched: 19. The CDR3 DNA follows: TGTGCCAGCAGCTTTAAGAGTCATATTGGCGGGAGTAGCGCAGATACGCAGTATTTT. Amino acids: CASSFKSHIGGSSADTQYF.

The gene calls are TRBV18 and TRBJ2-7, with 11 bases fitting TRBD2. Per germline, CDR1 KGHSH and CDR2 LQKENI. CDR3 length equals 15 residues. The V and J ends lost 3 bases and 3 bases, in that order; junction bases with no gene match: 4. DNA of the CDR3: TGTGCCAGCTCACCTCCGGGACTAGCGGACTACGAGCAGTACTTC. Its protein product is CASSPPGLADYEQYF.

The chain joins TRBV5-4 to TRBJ2-1, with TRBD1 matching over 7 bases. There are 13 residues in the CDR3. J gave up 6 bases and V 0 bases, and 0 bases lay outside the gene matches. CDR1 and CDR2 (germline): SGHNT, YYREEE (reference sequence). CDR3 residues: CASSLGQGNEQFF. As DNA, the CDR3 is TGTGCCAGCAGCTTGGGACAGGGCAATGAGCAGTTCTTC.

V usage is TRBV2 and J usage is TRBJ1-6; a possible D gene is TRBD1 (6 bases). Trimming pared 9 bases from V and 7 bases from J, leaving 13 bases between. The CDR3 sequence is 13 residues long. Germline loops: CDR1 SNHLY, CDR2 FYNNEI. CDR3 sequence: CASLDRPNSPLHF. The CDR3, as DNA: TGTGCCAGTCTTGACAGGCCGAATTCACCCCTCCACTTT.

This sequence joins TRBV5-4 and TRBJ2-7, with 12 positions matching TRBD2. This CDR3 spans 15 amino acids. Per germline, CDR1 SGHNT and CDR2 YYREEE (reference sequence). Losses at the gene ends were 4 bases for V and 0 bases for J; bases not matched to a gene: 2. The CDR3 is CASSPGLAGSYEQYF. In DNA form, the CDR3 reads TGTGCCAGCAGCCCGGGACTAGCGGGCTCCTACGAGCAGTACTTC.